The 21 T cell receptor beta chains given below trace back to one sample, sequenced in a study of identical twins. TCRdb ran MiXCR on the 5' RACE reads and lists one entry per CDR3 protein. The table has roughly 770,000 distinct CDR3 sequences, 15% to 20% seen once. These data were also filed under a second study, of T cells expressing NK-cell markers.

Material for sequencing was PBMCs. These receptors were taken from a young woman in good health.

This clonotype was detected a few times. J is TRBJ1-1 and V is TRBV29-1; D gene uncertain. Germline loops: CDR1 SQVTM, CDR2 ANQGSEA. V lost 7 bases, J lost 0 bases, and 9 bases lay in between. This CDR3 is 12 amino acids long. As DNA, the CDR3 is TGCAGCGCGGGTACATTGAACACTGAAGCTTTCTTT. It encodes CSAGTLNTEAFF.

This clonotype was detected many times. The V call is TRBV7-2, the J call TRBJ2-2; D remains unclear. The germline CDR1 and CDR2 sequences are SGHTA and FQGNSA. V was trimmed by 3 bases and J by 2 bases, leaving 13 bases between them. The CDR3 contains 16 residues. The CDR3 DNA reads TGTGCCAGCAGCTTGTTACTACTTGTTAACACCGGGGAGCTGTTTTTT. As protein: CASSLLLLVNTGELFF.

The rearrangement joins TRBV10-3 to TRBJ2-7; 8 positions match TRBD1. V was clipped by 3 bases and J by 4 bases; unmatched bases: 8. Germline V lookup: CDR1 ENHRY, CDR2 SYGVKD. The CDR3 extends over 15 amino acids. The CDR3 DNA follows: TGTGCCATCAGTGATGGGGGACAGGCGAGTTACGAGCAGTACTTC. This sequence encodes CAISDGGQASYEQYF.

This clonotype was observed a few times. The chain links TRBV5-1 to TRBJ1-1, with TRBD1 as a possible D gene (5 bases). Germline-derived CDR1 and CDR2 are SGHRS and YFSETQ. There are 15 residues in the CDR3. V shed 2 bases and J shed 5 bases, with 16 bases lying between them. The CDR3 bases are TGCGCCAGCAGCTTTAGGCGCACGGGGGGAACTGAAGCTTTCTTT. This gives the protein CASSFRRTGGTEAFF.

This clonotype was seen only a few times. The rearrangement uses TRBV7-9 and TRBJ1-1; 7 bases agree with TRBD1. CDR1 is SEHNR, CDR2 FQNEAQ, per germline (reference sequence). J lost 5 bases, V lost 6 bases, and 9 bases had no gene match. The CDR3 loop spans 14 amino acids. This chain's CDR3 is CASRRQGGRTEAFF. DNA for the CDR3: TGTGCCAGCAGACGACAGGGCGGGAGGACTGAAGCTTTCTTT.

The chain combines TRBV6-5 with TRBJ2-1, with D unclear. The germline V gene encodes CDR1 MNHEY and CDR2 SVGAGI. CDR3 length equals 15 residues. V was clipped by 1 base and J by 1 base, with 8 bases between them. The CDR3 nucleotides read TGTGCCAGCAGTTACTGGGGTGTGTCCTACAATGAGCAGTTCTTC. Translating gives CASSYWGVSYNEQFF.

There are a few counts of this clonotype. The CDR3 DNA reads TGTGCCAGCAGCTTAGGGGACAGGGACCTCTTCGAGTACTTC. Translated: CASSLGDRDLFEYF. The chain links TRBV13 to TRBJ2-7; TRBD1 agrees at 8 bases. The V gene's germline CDR1 is PRHDT and CDR2 FYEKMQ (reference sequence). The CDR3 runs to 14 residues. Trimming took 0 bases from V and 11 from J; bases not matched to a gene: 9.

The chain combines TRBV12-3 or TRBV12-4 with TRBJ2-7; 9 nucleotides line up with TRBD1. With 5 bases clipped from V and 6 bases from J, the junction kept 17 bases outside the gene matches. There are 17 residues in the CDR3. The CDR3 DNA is TGTGCCAGCAGTCCTAGGGCCGGGACAGGGTATGGAAGCGAGCAGTACTTC. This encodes CASSPRAGTGYGSEQYF.

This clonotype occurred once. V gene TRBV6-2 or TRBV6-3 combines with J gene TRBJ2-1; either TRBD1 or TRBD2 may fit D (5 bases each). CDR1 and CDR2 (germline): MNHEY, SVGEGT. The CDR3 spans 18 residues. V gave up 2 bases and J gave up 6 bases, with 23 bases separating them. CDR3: CASSYAAMWGLRGNEQFF. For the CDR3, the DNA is TGTGCCAGCAGTTACGCCGCAATGTGGGGGTTGAGGGGCAATGAGCAGTTCTTC.

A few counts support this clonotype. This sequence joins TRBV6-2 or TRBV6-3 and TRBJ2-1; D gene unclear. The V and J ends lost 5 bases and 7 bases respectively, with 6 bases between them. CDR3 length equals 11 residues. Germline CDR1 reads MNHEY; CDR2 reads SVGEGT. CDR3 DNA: TGTGCCAGCAGTCAACCAAATGAGCAGTTCTTC. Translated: CASSQPNEQFF.

The DNA for the CDR3 is TGCGCCAGCAGCTTGACTCCGGGACAGGGACCTTACGAGCAGTACTTC. Its protein product is CASSLTPGQGPYEQYF. The chain links TRBV5-1 to TRBJ2-7; 9 bases fit TRBD1. V gave up 1 base and J gave up 4 bases; unmatched junction bases: 9. The CDR3 is made up of 16 amino acids. Germline V gene sequence: CDR1 SGHRS, CDR2 YFSETQ. The full variable domain, with the rest looked up from reference TRBV5-1 and TRBJ2-7, is KAGVTQTPRYLIKTRGQQVTLSCSPISGHRSVSWYQQTPGQGLQFLFEYFSETQRNKGNFPGRFSGRQFSNSRSEMNVSTLELGDSALYLCASSLTPGQGPYEQYFGPGTRLTVT.

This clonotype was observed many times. CDR3 in amino acids: CASRLNGYNQPQHF. The CDR3 DNA is TGTGCCAGCAGACTAAACGGGTACAATCAGCCCCAGCATTTT. The chain couples TRBV27 to TRBJ1-5; D not resolved. Germline V gene data show CDR1 as MNHEY and CDR2 as SMNVEV (reference sequence). V shed 6 bases and J shed 3 bases, with 12 bases lying between them. The CDR3 runs to 14 residues.

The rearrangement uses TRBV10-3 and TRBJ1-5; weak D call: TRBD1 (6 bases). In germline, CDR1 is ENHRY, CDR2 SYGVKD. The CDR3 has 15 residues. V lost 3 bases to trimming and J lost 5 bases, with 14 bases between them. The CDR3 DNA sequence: TGTGCCATCAGTGACCGGGGGAGGGGGGATCAGCCCCAGCATTTT. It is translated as CAISDRGRGDQPQHF.

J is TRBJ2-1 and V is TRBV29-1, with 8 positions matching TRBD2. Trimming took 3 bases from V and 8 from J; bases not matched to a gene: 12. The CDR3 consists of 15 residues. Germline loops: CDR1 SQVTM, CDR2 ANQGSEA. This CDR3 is CSVEGFRGGVDEQFF. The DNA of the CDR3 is TGCAGCGTTGAGGGGTTCCGGGGGGGCGTCGATGAGCAGTTCTTC.

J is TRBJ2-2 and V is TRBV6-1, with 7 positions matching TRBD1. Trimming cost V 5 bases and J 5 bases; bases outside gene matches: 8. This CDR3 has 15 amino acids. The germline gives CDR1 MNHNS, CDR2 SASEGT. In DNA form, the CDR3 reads TGTGCCAGCAGTCGCAACAGGGGCTCAACCGGGGAGCTGTTTTTT. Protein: CASSRNRGSTGELFF.

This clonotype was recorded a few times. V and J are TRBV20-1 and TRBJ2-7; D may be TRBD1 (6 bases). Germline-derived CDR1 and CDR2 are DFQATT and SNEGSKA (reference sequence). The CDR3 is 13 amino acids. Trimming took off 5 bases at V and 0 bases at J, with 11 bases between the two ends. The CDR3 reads CSAPGQISYEQYF. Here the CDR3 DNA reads TGCAGTGCTCCTGGACAGATCTCCTACGAGCAGTACTTC.

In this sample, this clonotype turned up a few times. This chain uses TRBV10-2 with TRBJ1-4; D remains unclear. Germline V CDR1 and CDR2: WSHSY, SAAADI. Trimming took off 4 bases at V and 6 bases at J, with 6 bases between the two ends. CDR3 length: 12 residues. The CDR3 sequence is CASSVQDEKLFF. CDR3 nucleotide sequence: TGCGCCAGCAGTGTTCAGGATGAAAAACTGTTTTTT.

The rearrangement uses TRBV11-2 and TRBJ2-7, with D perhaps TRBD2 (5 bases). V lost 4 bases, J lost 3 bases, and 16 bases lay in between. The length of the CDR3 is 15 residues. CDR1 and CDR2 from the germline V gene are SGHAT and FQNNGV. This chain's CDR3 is CASSSVGTRGYEQYF. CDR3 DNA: TGTGCCAGCAGCTCCGTAGGCACCCGGGGCTACGAGCAGTACTTC.

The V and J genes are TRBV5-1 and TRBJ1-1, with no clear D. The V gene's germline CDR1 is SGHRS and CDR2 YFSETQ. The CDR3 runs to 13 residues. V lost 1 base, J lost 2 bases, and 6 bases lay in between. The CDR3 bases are TGCGCCAGCAGCTTGTTCTACAACACTGAAGCTTTCTTT. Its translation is CASSLFYNTEAFF.

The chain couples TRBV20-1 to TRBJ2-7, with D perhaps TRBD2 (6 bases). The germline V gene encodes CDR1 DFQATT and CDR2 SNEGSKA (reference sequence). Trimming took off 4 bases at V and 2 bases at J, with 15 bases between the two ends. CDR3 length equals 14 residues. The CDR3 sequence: CSAKDYRAPYEQYF. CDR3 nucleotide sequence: TGCAGTGCTAAGGACTACCGGGCCCCCTACGAGCAGTACTTC.

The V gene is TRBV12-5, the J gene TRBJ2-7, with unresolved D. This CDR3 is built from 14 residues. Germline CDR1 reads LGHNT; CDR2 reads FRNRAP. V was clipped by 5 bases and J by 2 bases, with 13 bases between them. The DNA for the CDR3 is TGTGCTAGTGGTCAATACACAAACCCCTACGAGCAGTACTTC. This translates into CASGQYTNPYEQYF.